This TCR beta chain was found in a study of T cells of healthy individuals. MiXCR, applied by TCRdb to the 5' RACE reads, yields one record per CDR3 protein. This table has about 63,000 distinct CDR3 sequences, under 20% appearing once. This clonotype was observed many times. V was trimmed by 0 bases and J by 0 bases, leaving 11 bases between them. The CDR3 has 15 amino acids. Germline lookup yields CDR1 DFQATT and CDR2 SNEGSKA (reference sequence). The receptor comes from a human donor in good health. The V call is TRBV20-1, the J call TRBJ1-2; D remains ambiguous. The CDR3 DNA is TGCAGTGCTAGAGAGGCCGACCATTCTAACTATGGCTACACCTTC. Translated, it gives CSAREADHSNYGYTF.